The 15 T cell receptor beta chains below come from one sample, sequenced in a study of blood T cell repertoires in COVID-19 (dated by TCRdb to 2020 to 2021). The protocol used for the library was the immunoSEQ multiplex PCR assay. In TCRdb, the immuneACCESS table is reduced to in-frame sequences with V and J assigned. These tables do not hold every clone; where another copy was compared, an unresolved V gene accounts for under half, and the others remain unexplained. The sample records approximately 150,000 clones, roughly 87% of which are singletons. Together, the top ten hold 0.75% to 0.95% of the sample. The sequenced sample was peripheral blood. Source of these receptors: a woman aged 45-65 years with acute or convalescent COVID-19.

V and J are TRBV19 and TRBJ2-2, with D possibly being TRBD2 (5 bases). Germline V CDR1 and CDR2: LNHDA, SQIVND (reference sequence). V was cut by 3 bases and J by 4 bases, with 15 bases left in between. CDR3 length equals 16 residues. CDR3 in DNA: TGTGCCAGTAGTATTTTTTTTGGGGAGTCCACCGGGGAGCTGTTTTTT. Translated, it gives CASSIFFGESTGELFF.

The chain couples TRBV19 to TRBJ2-3; D may be TRBD2 (6 bases). This CDR3 region has 16 residues. Germline CDR1 and CDR2: LNHDA and SQIVND (reference sequence). Trimming took 5 bases from V and 6 from J, leaving 21 bases between them. The CDR3 reads CASSRVSGLQTDTQYF. The CDR3 coding sequence is TGTGCCAGTAGTCGAGTTAGCGGACTACAAACGGATACGCAGTATTTT.

J is TRBJ2-7 and V is TRBV6-5; 7 bases map to TRBD1. V dropped 5 bases and J dropped 0; count of bases not matched to a gene: 4. Germline-derived CDR1 and CDR2 are MNHEY and SVGAGI. This CDR3 has 14 residues. CDR3 coding DNA: TGTGCCAGCAGTACGGACAGGAGCTCCTACGAGCAGTACTTC. This encodes CASSTDRSSYEQYF.

V and J are TRBV14 and TRBJ2-3; unclear D gene. The germline V gene encodes CDR1 SGHDN and CDR2 FVKESK. The CDR3 extends over 15 amino acids. V was cut by 0 bases and J by 0 bases, with 7 bases left in between. CDR3: CASSQETPSTDTQYF. For the CDR3, the DNA is TGTGCCAGCAGCCAAGAAACACCTAGCACAGATACGCAGTATTTT.

The V gene is TRBV30, the J gene TRBJ2-7; 10 nucleotides align to TRBD2. CDR3 length equals 14 residues. Per germline, CDR1 GTSNPN and CDR2 SVGIG (reference sequence). V gave up 4 bases and J gave up 3 bases; unmatched junction bases: 6. The CDR3, as DNA: TGTGCCTGGAATCTAGGACTAGCGGTCTACGAGCAGTACTTC. Translating gives CAWNLGLAVYEQYF.

The rearrangement joins TRBV30 to TRBJ2-3; a weak D match, TRBD2 (5 bases). V lost 8 bases to trimming and J lost 5 bases, with 20 bases between them. The CDR3 length is 14 residues. In germline, CDR1 is GTSNPN, CDR2 SVGIG (reference sequence). CDR3 DNA sequence: TGTGCCGCGACCCGGACTGCGGTGGGAGATACGCAGTATTTT. This gives the protein CAATRTAVGDTQYF.

The CDR3 nucleotides read TGTGCCATAGGGACAGGGGGGTTTCAGCCCCAGCATTTT. Translation: CAIGTGGFQPQHF. The chain carries TRBV19 and TRBJ1-5; 11 bases match TRBD1. With V trimmed by 10 bases and J by 6 bases, 5 bases remained unmatched. This CDR3 has 13 amino acids. Germline CDR1 LNHDA, CDR2 SQIVND (reference sequence).

V and J are TRBV19 and TRBJ2-7; D is unresolved. Per germline, CDR1 LNHDA and CDR2 SQIVND (reference sequence). Trimming stripped 3 bases from V and 3 bases from J, with 12 bases between. The CDR3 runs 14 residues. CDR3 residues: CASSMRNPDYEQYF. CDR3 coding DNA: TGTGCCAGTAGTATGCGGAACCCCGACTACGAGCAGTACTTC.

The chain has TRBV29-1 and TRBJ2-1; 11 bases are shared with TRBD2. Germline trimming cut 6 bases from V and 1 base from J; bases unmatched to any gene: 5. The CDR3 length is 15 residues. Germline CDR1 is SQVTM and CDR2 is ANQGSEA. CDR3 in DNA: TGCAGCGTCATGGGACTAGCGGAATCCTACAATGAGCAGTTCTTC. It yields the protein CSVMGLAESYNEQFF.

A few counts support this clone. This rearrangement joins TRBV18 to TRBJ2-1, with 12 positions matching TRBD2. The CDR3 loop spans 17 amino acids. J was trimmed by 6 bases and V by 6 bases; bases with no gene match: 12. The V gene's germline CDR1 is KGHSH and CDR2 LQKENI. CDR3 sequence (DNA): TGTGCCAGCTCGCAGACTAGCGGGAGCGGTATGGGCAATGAGCAGTTCTTC. It codes for CASSQTSGSGMGNEQFF.

CDR3 region: CSVERREGWTEAFF. CDR3 nucleotide sequence: TGCAGCGTTGAACGAAGAGAGGGTTGGACTGAAGCTTTCTTT. The chain couples TRBV29-1 to TRBJ1-1; unclear D gene. CDR3 size: 14 residues. The ends were cut back, 2 bases at V and 5 bases at J, with 15 bases in the middle. The germline gives CDR1 SQVTM, CDR2 ANQGSEA.

The chain couples TRBV7-6 to TRBJ2-5, with 7 positions matching TRBD1. The germline V gene has CDR1 SGHVS and CDR2 FNYEAQ. The trim removed 2 bases at V and 2 bases at J, leaving 5 bases unmatched. The CDR3 sequence is 15 residues long. CDR3 amino acids: CASSLNQGEQETQYF. As DNA, the CDR3 is TGTGCCAGCAGCTTAAATCAGGGGGAGCAAGAGACCCAGTACTTC.

This chain connects TRBV6-1 to TRBJ2-1; 7 bases line up with TRBD2. CDR3 size: 15 residues. Germline V gives CDR1 MNHNS, CDR2 SASEGT. With V trimmed by 1 base and J by 5 bases, 5 bases remained unmatched. CDR3 DNA sequence: TGTGCCAGCAGTGAAGGACTAGCTACAAACAATGAGCAGTTCTTC. It is translated as CASSEGLATNNEQFF.

The V call is TRBV2, the J call TRBJ1-2; weak D call: TRBD1 (6 bases). The germline CDR1 and CDR2 sequences are SNHLY and FYNNEI. V lost 3 bases and J 2 bases, leaving 13 bases between the germline ends. The CDR3 has 15 residues. The CDR3 protein is CASSDRGHANYGYTF. CDR3 sequence (DNA): TGTGCCAGCAGTGATCGGGGACACGCGAACTATGGCTACACCTTC.

The V and J genes are TRBV7-8 and TRBJ1-3; possibly TRBD1 for D (5 bases). CDR1 is SGHVS, CDR2 FQNEAQ, per germline. Trimming removed 6 bases from V and 0 bases from J, with 12 bases in between. The CDR3 has 15 amino acids. The CDR3 sequence: CASRQTAFSGNTIYF. Here the CDR3 DNA reads TGTGCCAGCAGGCAGACAGCTTTCTCTGGAAACACCATATATTTT.